These 11 T cell receptor beta chains were sequenced from one sample in a study of radiotherapy plus CTLA-4 blockade in lung cancer. Repertoires were generated with immunoSEQ multiplex PCR, while TCRdb's copy carries only in-frame clones and drops some. This sample has around 40,000 clones, with under 80% found just once. Source: peripheral blood, taken from a patient treated with radiotherapy plus ipilimumab. These receptors all come from a human donor with non-small cell lung cancer who had stable disease on radiotherapy plus ipilimumab.

In DNA form, the CDR3 reads TGTGCCTGGAGTGTAGGACCCCGGGATAAGGCTTTCTTT. This gives the protein CAWSVGPRDKAFF. The chain links TRBV30 to TRBJ1-1, with no clear D. The V and J ends lost 0 bases and 11 bases respectively, with 16 bases between them. The germline gives CDR1 GTSNPN, CDR2 SVGIG (reference sequence). This CDR3 has 13 residues.

This chain uses TRBV6-1 with TRBJ1-2; 7 nucleotides line up with TRBD1. The germline V gene has CDR1 MNHNS and CDR2 SASEGT. With 6 bases clipped from V and 4 bases from J, the junction kept 5 bases outside the gene matches. The CDR3 is 13 amino acids. The CDR3 loop reads CASSATGSYGYTF. The CDR3 nucleotides are TGTGCCAGCAGCGCGACAGGGTCCTATGGCTACACCTTC.

V gene TRBV5-1 combines with J gene TRBJ2-5, with D hard to call. Germline V gives CDR1 SGHRS, CDR2 YFSETQ. The CDR3 has 13 residues. The V end was cut by 3 bases, the J end by 0 bases, with 6 bases between. CDR3 sequence reads: CASSSQYQETQYF. CDR3 DNA sequence: TGCGCCAGCAGCTCCCAGTACCAAGAGACCCAGTACTTC.

The chain combines TRBV5-1 with TRBJ1-1; 8 nucleotides line up with TRBD1. The CDR3 runs 15 residues. From germline, CDR1 is SGHRS and CDR2 YFSETQ. After removal of 4 bases from V and 1 base from J, the junction contained 6 bases not matched to a gene. The CDR3 reads CASSDQGATNTEAFF. The CDR3 DNA sequence: TGCGCCAGCAGCGATCAGGGGGCTACGAACACTGAAGCTTTCTTT. The whole variable domain, remainder taken from reference TRBV5-1 and TRBJ1-1, is KAGVTQTPRYLIKTRGQQVTLSCSPISGHRSVSWYQQTPGQGLQFLFEYFSETQRNKGNFPGRFSGRQFSNSRSEMNVSTLELGDSALYLCASSDQGATNTEAFFGQGTRLTVV.

This clone was seen just once. The gene calls are TRBV18 and TRBJ1-3, with D maybe TRBD1 (5 bases). The CDR3 length is 16 residues. The V end lost 3 bases, the J end lost 1 base, and 13 bases lay between the germline ends. Looked up from germline, CDR1 is KGHSH and CDR2 is LQKENI. The CDR3: CASSPAAGESGNTIYF. As DNA, the CDR3 is TGTGCCAGCTCACCGGCAGCGGGGGAGTCTGGAAACACCATATATTTT.

This chain links TRBV6-5 with TRBJ1-1; no clear D. Per the germline V gene, CDR1 is MNHEY and CDR2 is SVGAGI. The CDR3 has 14 residues. Trimming pared 5 bases from V and 1 base from J, leaving 11 bases between. This CDR3 is CASSAPGRNTEAFF. The CDR3 DNA sequence: TGTGCCAGCAGTGCGCCCGGTCGGAACACTGAAGCTTTCTTT.

The chain couples TRBV18 to TRBJ2-7; TRBD2 agrees at 14 bases. Germline assignment: CDR1 KGHSH and CDR2 LQKENI. The CDR3 spans 15 residues. The ends lost 4 bases at V and 5 bases at J; junction bases unmatched: 4. CDR3 protein: CASSRGLAGENEQYF. The CDR3 region has the DNA TGTGCCAGCTCACGGGGACTAGCGGGGGAAAACGAGCAGTACTTC.

This chain uses TRBV7-3 with TRBJ2-3; TRBD2 matches at 7 bases. The CDR3 runs to 16 residues. Losses at the gene ends were 5 bases for V and 2 bases for J; bases not matched to a gene: 10. The germline V gene has CDR1 SGHTA and CDR2 FQGTGA. In nucleotides, the CDR3 is TGTGCCAGCAGCCCTACCCCAGCGGGACCCACAGATACGCAGTATTTT. Amino acid sequence: CASSPTPAGPTDTQYF. Using reference TRBV7-3 and TRBJ2-3 for the parts outside the CDR3, the full variable domain is GAGVSQTPSNKVTEKGKYVELRCDPISGHTALYWYRQSLGQGPEFLIYFQGTGAADDSGLPNDRFFAVRPEGSVSTLKIQRTERGDSAVYLCASSPTPAGPTDTQYFGPGTRLTVL.

By its share, this clone is medium-sized. The chain joins TRBV4-1 to TRBJ2-5, with a possible D match to TRBD2 (6 bases). V lost 1 base to trimming and J lost 5 bases, with 11 bases between them. The CDR3 runs to 14 residues. Germline loops: CDR1 MGHRA, CDR2 YSYEKL. The CDR3 nucleotides are TGCGCCAGCAGCCAAGTGGGGACTTGGGAGACCCAGTACTTC. Residues: CASSQVGTWETQYF.

The gene calls are TRBV4-2 and TRBJ2-5, with 9 bases lining up with TRBD2. The CDR3 is 18 residues long. In germline, CDR1 is LGHNA, CDR2 YNFKEQ. Trimming at V came to 0 bases and at J to 5 bases, leaving 13 bases not matched to a gene. Here the CDR3 DNA reads TGTGCCAGCAGCCAAGAAGCGGATAGCGGGGGTCCAAGGGAGACCCAGTACTTC. Its translation is CASSQEADSGGPRETQYF.

This clone has just a few counts. This chain uses TRBV27 with TRBJ2-4; possibly TRBD2 for D (7 bases). Germline CDR1 and CDR2: MNHEY and SMNVEV (reference sequence). V was clipped by 6 bases and J by 1 base, with 13 bases between them. The CDR3 contains 15 residues. The CDR3 loop is CASRREGGAKNIQYF. CDR3 coding DNA: TGTGCCAGCAGGAGGGAGGGGGGGGCCAAAAACATTCAGTACTTC.